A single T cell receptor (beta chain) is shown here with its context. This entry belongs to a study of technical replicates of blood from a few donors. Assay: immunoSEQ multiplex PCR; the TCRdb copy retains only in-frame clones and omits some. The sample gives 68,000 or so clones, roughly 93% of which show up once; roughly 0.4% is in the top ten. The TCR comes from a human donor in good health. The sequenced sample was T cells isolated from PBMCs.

In nucleotides, the CDR3 is TGTGCCAGCAGCTATCCGGGGAGGGTAGCGGGAGTCTCCTACAATGAGCAGTTCTTC. Protein product: CASSYPGRVAGVSYNEQFF. V and J are TRBV5-6 and TRBJ2-1, with 9 bases matching TRBD2. The ends lost 3 bases at V and 0 bases at J; junction bases unmatched: 13. Germline lookup yields CDR1 SGHDT and CDR2 YYEEEE. The length of the CDR3 is 19 residues.